This TCR beta chain originates from a study of blood T cell repertoires in COVID-19. Study in general: Samples representing acute and convalescent COVID-19 were sourced from the United States, Italy and Spain. In each case, the material was cDNA or gDNA derived from T cells, B-cell-depleted T cells, or PBMCs.

This CDR3 comprises 15 residues. CDR1 and CDR2 from the germline V gene are SGDLS and YYNGEE. The ends were cut back, 0 bases at V and 2 bases at J, with 11 bases in the middle. In the original workflow: Estimates of nucleated cell counts were drawn from the amplification of reference gene primers. Method: immunoSEQ multiplex PCR; TCRdb's copy keeps in-frame clones and lacks some. That table supplies the V and J calls and clone size; D and trimming were determined from the DNA. The table has over 250,000 clones, about 89% seen once; the top ten hold 2% to 3%. The chain employs TRBV9 and TRBJ2-5, with D perhaps matching TRBD2 (6 bases). The receptor was isolated from a woman aged 45-65 years with acute or convalescent COVID-19. Sequencing was done on a sample of peripheral blood. Written as DNA, the CDR3 is TGTGCCAGCAGCGTAGGACTAGGAAGTCAAGAGACCCAGTACTTC. Amino acid sequence: CASSVGLGSQETQYF.